The 12 T cell receptor beta chains presented below share a single source sample, sequenced in a study of vaccination effects on CD4 cells after COVID-19. Measured with immunoSEQ multiplex PCR; TCRdb has only the in-frame clones, and not every one. The profile shows roughly 50,000 clones, 75% to 85% of them singletons. Ahead of sequencing, the ViraFEST assay grew antigen-specific CD4+ T cells using viral peptide pools. Upon completion of 10 to 11 days in culture, CD4+ T cells were isolated. Testing of the vaccine recipients showed negative nucleocapsid antibodies and no prior SARS-CoV-2 infection. Their cognate antigens are unknown. The specimen comprised CD4+ T cells from PBMCs cultured with HCoV-OC43 spike peptides, sampled before COVID-19 vaccination. As for subset: HCoV-OC43 spike overlapping peptide pool stimulation. Receptor source: a human donor who received a COVID-19 vaccine.

The chain has TRBV3-1 (or the pseudogene TRBV3-2) and TRBJ1-2; 7 nucleotides match TRBD1. J was trimmed by 8 bases and V by 3 bases; bases with no gene match: 3. This CDR3 has 12 amino acids. CDR1 and CDR2 from the germline V gene are LGHDT and YNNKEL (reference sequence). As DNA, the CDR3 is TGTGCCAGCAGCCAGACCAGGGGGGGCTACACCTTC. Its translation: CASSQTRGGYTF.

The chain carries TRBV2 and TRBJ1-5, with D unclear. CDR3 length: 13 residues. The germline V gene has CDR1 SNHLY and CDR2 FYNNEI. The V gene lost 4 bases and the J gene lost 4 bases, with 8 bases spanning the gap. CDR3 DNA sequence: TGTGCCAGCAGTGTAGAGGGTAATCAGCCCCAGCATTTT. Protein: CASSVEGNQPQHF.

The J gene is TRBJ2-3, the V gene TRBV3-1 (or the pseudogene TRBV3-2); TRBD2 aligns across 9 bases. Germline CDR1 LGHDT, CDR2 YNNKEL (reference sequence). With V trimmed by 4 bases and J by 0 bases, 8 bases remained unmatched. The CDR3 sequence is 17 residues long. In DNA, the CDR3 is TGTGCCAGCAGCCGAACGGGGCGGGGGGGAAGCACAGATACGCAGTATTTT. As protein: CASSRTGRGGSTDTQYF.

The V call is TRBV7-3, the J call TRBJ2-1; D may match TRBD1 or TRBD2 (5 bases each). The length of the CDR3 is 12 residues. V was clipped by 1 base and J by 10 bases, with 8 bases between them. Germline V CDR1 and CDR2: SGHTA, FQGTGA. The DNA of the CDR3 is TGTGCCAGCAGCTTAAAGGGACGCGAGCAGTTCTTC. Translation gives CASSLKGREQFF.

The chain has TRBV9 and TRBJ1-1; D not resolved. This CDR3 comprises 17 residues. Germline V gene lookup returns CDR1 SGDLS and CDR2 YYNGEE. Deletions cut 0 bases from V and 0 bases from J, with 15 bases between. CDR3 amino acids: CASSVVADFYMNTEAFF. CDR3 bases: TGTGCCAGCAGCGTAGTTGCCGACTTTTACATGAACACTGAAGCTTTCTTT.

V usage is TRBV18 and J usage is TRBJ2-5; D uncertain. CDR3 length equals 14 residues. With 6 bases removed from V and 5 bases from J, the gap between germline ends came to 16 bases. Looked up from germline, CDR1 is KGHSH and CDR2 is LQKENI. The CDR3 DNA is TGTGCCAGCTCGCCCGGGTCCGTGAGGGAGACCCAGTACTTC. This gives the protein CASSPGSVRETQYF.

The rearrangement joins TRBV12-3 or TRBV12-4 to TRBJ1-3; possible D gene TRBD1, 5 bases. The CDR3 is made up of 13 amino acids. Trimming left V 6 bases short and J 3 bases short, with 9 bases between. The CDR3 loop is CASSRDRGNTIYF. CDR3 bases: TGTGCCAGCAGCCGGGACCGTGGAAACACCATATATTTT.

This chain uses TRBV5-6 with TRBJ1-3; D gene uncertain. With 0 bases removed from V and 6 bases from J, the gap between germline ends came to 7 bases. The CDR3 spans 13 residues. Germline values: CDR1 SGHDT, CDR2 YYEEEE. DNA for the CDR3: TGTGCCAGCAGCTTGGGGCATTCAAACACCATATATTTT. The encoded protein is CASSLGHSNTIYF.

The chain couples TRBV28 to TRBJ1-2, with 11 bases that match TRBD1. This CDR3 region has 16 residues. CDR1 is MDHEN, CDR2 SYDVKM, per germline. V shed 6 bases and J 2 bases; nucleotides not matched to a gene: 8. CDR3 bases: TGTGCCAGCAGGGACAGAGGGGACAGGGGGAACTATGGCTACACCTTC. Residues: CASRDRGDRGNYGYTF.

The genes are TRBV10-1 and TRBJ2-7, with 11 bases that match TRBD1. The trim removed 8 bases at V and 3 bases at J, leaving 6 bases unmatched. Germline CDR1 is WNHNN and CDR2 is SYGVQD (reference sequence). The CDR3 runs 14 residues. The CDR3 coding sequence is TGCGCCAGCCCTACGGGACAGGGGGACTACGAGCAGTACGTC. Residues: CASPTGQGDYEQYV.

The chain links TRBV2 to TRBJ2-5; 7 bases line up with TRBD2. Trimming cost V 7 bases and J 2 bases; bases outside gene matches: 7. The CDR3 loop spans 14 amino acids. Per the germline V gene, CDR1 is SNHLY and CDR2 is FYNNEI. CDR3: CASTGTNRQETQYF. The CDR3 DNA reads as TGTGCCAGCACCGGGACTAACCGACAAGAGACCCAGTACTTC.

In its sample, this clone was seen a few times. The V call is TRBV28, the J call TRBJ2-2, with TRBD1 identical over 8 bases. CDR3 length equals 14 residues. Losses at the gene ends were 4 bases for V and 6 bases for J; bases not matched to a gene: 4. Germline V gene data show CDR1 as MDHEN and CDR2 as SYDVKM. CDR3: CASSWDRLPGELFF. Here the CDR3 DNA reads TGTGCCAGCAGTTGGGACAGGTTGCCCGGGGAGCTGTTTTTT.